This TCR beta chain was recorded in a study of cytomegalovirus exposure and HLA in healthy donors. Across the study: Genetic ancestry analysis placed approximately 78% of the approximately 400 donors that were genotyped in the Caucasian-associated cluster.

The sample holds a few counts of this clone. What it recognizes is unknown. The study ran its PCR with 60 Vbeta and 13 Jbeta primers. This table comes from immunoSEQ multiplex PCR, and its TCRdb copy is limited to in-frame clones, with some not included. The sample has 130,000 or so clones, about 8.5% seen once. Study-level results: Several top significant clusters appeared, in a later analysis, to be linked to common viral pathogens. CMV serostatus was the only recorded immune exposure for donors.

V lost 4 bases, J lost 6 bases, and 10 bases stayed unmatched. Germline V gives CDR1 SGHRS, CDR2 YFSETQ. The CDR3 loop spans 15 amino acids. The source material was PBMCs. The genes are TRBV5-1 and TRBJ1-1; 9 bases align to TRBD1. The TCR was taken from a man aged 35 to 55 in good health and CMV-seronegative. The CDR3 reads CASSVRTGERAEAFF. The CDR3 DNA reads TGCGCCAGCAGCGTTAGGACAGGGGAAAGGGCTGAAGCTTTCTTT. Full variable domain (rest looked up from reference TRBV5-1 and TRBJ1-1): KAGVTQTPRYLIKTRGQQVTLSCSPISGHRSVSWYQQTPGQGLQFLFEYFSETQRNKGNFPGRFSGRQFSNSRSEMNVSTLELGDSALYLCASSVRTGERAEAFFGQGTRLTVV.